Presented here are 15 T cell receptor beta chains from one specimen sequenced in a study of T-cell memory formation after mild COVID-19. TCRdb recomputed calls from the 5' RACE reads with MiXCR, one row per CDR3 protein. This sample yields fewer than 400,000 distinct CDR3 sequences, of which 10% to 15% are seen a single time; 20% to 25% belongs to the top ten. Sequencing was done on a sample of PBMCs or a T cell subset sorted from them (not recorded which). The source of these receptors is a man between 18 and 35 years old who had mild COVID-19 (a few samples of this study predate the infection). Cell type and time point are not known.

This clonotype was counted ten times or more. This sequence joins TRBV7-9 and TRBJ2-7; no clear D gene. The CDR3 totals 15 residues. CDR1 is SEHNR and CDR2 is FQNEAQ in the germline V gene (reference sequence). Trimming shortened V by 4 bases and J by 3 bases, and 16 bases separated the two germline ends. The CDR3 sequence: CASSSKAGRIYEQYF. CDR3 sequence (DNA): TGTGCCAGCAGCTCCAAAGCAGGAAGGATCTACGAGCAGTACTTC.

The sample holds many counts of this clonotype. This sequence joins TRBV5-6 and TRBJ1-2; the D is unclear. The germline V gene encodes CDR1 SGHDT and CDR2 YYEEEE. Trimming cost V 2 bases and J 5 bases, with 7 bases left between them. The CDR3 totals 12 residues. The CDR3 region has the DNA TGTGCCAGCAGCTTACGGTTATATGGCTACACCTTC. Translated, it gives CASSLRLYGYTF.

The V gene is TRBV25-1, the J gene TRBJ2-2, with 7 bases matching TRBD1. V was pared by 5 bases and J by 6 bases, with 12 bases of the junction left unmatched. The CDR3 totals 16 residues. Germline-derived CDR1 and CDR2 are MGHDK and SYGVNS. The CDR3 DNA sequence: TGTGCCAGCAGTCCCCAGGGACAGTTAACACCCGGGGAGCTGTTTTTT. Translating it yields CASSPQGQLTPGELFF.

The chain has TRBV28 and TRBJ2-7; D may be TRBD1 (5 bases). Germline-derived CDR1 and CDR2 are MDHEN and SYDVKM. Between the trimmed V and J ends, which lost 4 bases and 2 bases, there was a span of 6 bases. The CDR3 has 12 residues. CDR3: CASSSTAYEQYV. The CDR3 DNA follows: TGTGCCAGCAGTTCGACAGCCTACGAGCAGTACGTC.

The chain employs TRBV24-1 and TRBJ2-1; D gene uncertain. V was shortened by 1 base and J by 4 bases, with 1 base between the two germline ends. The CDR3 loop spans 12 amino acids. Germline values: CDR1 KGHDR, CDR2 SFDVKD. CDR3 nucleotide sequence: TGTGCCACCAGTGATTTTTACAATGAGCAGTTCTTC. This translates into CATSDFYNEQFF.

The genes are TRBV30 and TRBJ1-1; no clear D gene. Trimming removed 0 bases from V and 5 bases from J, with 13 bases in between. CDR1 and CDR2 from the germline V gene are GTSNPN and SVGIG (reference sequence). The CDR3 spans 14 residues. CDR3 sequence reads: CAWSVRFRSTEAFF. DNA for the CDR3: TGTGCCTGGAGTGTACGGTTCCGGAGTACTGAAGCTTTCTTT.

This chain connects TRBV7-9 to TRBJ2-7; D possibly corresponds to TRBD1 (6 bases). Trimming took off 4 bases at V and 7 bases at J, with 11 bases between the two ends. Germline V lookup: CDR1 SEHNR, CDR2 FQNEAQ (reference sequence). The CDR3 sequence is 12 residues long. The CDR3 loop is CASSSDSEEQYV. The DNA of the CDR3 is TGTGCCAGCAGCTCGGACAGTGAAGAGCAGTACGTC.

In its sample, this clonotype was seen many times. V is TRBV6-2 or TRBV6-3 and J is TRBJ2-2, with unresolved D. The CDR3 sequence is 14 residues long. Looked up from germline, CDR1 is MNHEY and CDR2 is SVGEGT. The V gene lost 4 bases and the J gene lost 6 bases, with 12 bases spanning the gap. Here the CDR3 reads CASSSPLEAGELFF. CDR3 coding DNA: TGTGCCAGCAGTTCCCCGCTAGAGGCCGGGGAGCTGTTTTTT.

V usage is TRBV15 and J usage is TRBJ2-5; TRBD1 might be the D (6 bases). The CDR3 is 13 residues long. Deletions cut 2 bases from V and 3 bases from J, with 7 bases between. CDR1 is LNHNV, CDR2 YYDKDF, per germline (reference sequence). Written as DNA, the CDR3 is TGTGCCACCAGCAGAACAGGGAAAGAGACCCAGTACTTC. It translates to CATSRTGKETQYF.

The genes are TRBV7-2 and TRBJ1-5; tentatively, D is TRBD1 (6 bases). CDR3 length: 13 residues. V was clipped by 3 bases and J by 5 bases, with 8 bases between them. Germline-derived CDR1 and CDR2 are SGHTA and FQGNSA. CDR3 amino acids: CASSLDSYQPQHF. In DNA form, the CDR3 reads TGTGCCAGCAGCTTGGACAGTTATCAGCCCCAGCATTTT.

The genes are TRBV12-3 or TRBV12-4 and TRBJ1-2; D is ambiguous. The CDR3 contains 13 residues. Deletions cut 3 bases from V and 8 bases from J, with 13 bases between. This CDR3 is CASSFGGPWGYTF. The CDR3 DNA sequence: TGTGCCAGCAGTTTCGGTGGGCCATGGGGCTACACCTTC.

This rearrangement joins TRBV29-1 to TRBJ2-2, with 7 bases aligning to TRBD1. CDR3 length: 16 amino acids. The trim removed 1 base at V and 1 base at J, leaving 6 bases unmatched. CDR1 is SQVTM, CDR2 ANQGSEA, per germline. The CDR3: CSVEARQGVNTGELFF. CDR3 sequence (DNA): TGCAGCGTTGAAGCCCGACAGGGAGTGAACACCGGGGAGCTGTTTTTT.

The table lists this clonotype with many counts. This chain joins TRBV7-9 and TRBJ1-1, with D tentatively TRBD1 (6 bases). The V gene's germline CDR1 is SEHNR and CDR2 FQNEAQ (reference sequence). Trimming left V 5 bases short and J 8 bases short, with 9 bases between. The CDR3 totals 11 residues. The CDR3 DNA follows: TGTGCCAGCAGCCGAGGGGGGGAAGCTTTCTTT. Protein: CASSRGGEAFF.

This clonotype came up a few times. The V and J genes are TRBV29-1 and TRBJ1-1, with D hard to call. V was trimmed by 2 bases and J by 11 bases, leaving 12 bases between them. The CDR3 has 11 amino acids. Per the germline V gene, CDR1 is SQVTM and CDR2 is ANQGSEA. CDR3 in amino acids: CSVEITVLAFF. The CDR3 DNA reads TGCAGCGTTGAAATCACGGTCTTGGCTTTCTTT.

This clonotype was picked up a small number of times. This chain connects TRBV4-2 to TRBJ2-7, with a weak D call TRBD1 (6 bases). V was clipped by 1 base and J by 0 bases, with 16 bases between them. Per the germline V gene, CDR1 is LGHNA and CDR2 is YNFKEQ. The CDR3 consists of 17 residues. DNA of the CDR3: TGTGCCAGCAGCCAAGGACGCTTTGGACAGTCCTCCTACGAGCAGTACTTC. It specifies CASSQGRFGQSSYEQYF.